This TCR beta chain was sequenced in a study of tumor-infiltrating lymphocytes in oesophageal squamous cell carcinoma. TCRdb called the PCR reads again in MiXCR, with one record for every CDR3 protein. This table has 15,000 to 19,000 distinct CDR3 sequences, approximately 54% appearing once. CDR3 length: 13 amino acids. From germline, CDR1 is SSHAT and CDR2 FNYEAQ (reference sequence). At least ten counts were recorded for this clonotype. The junction shows a germline mismatch at one end, possibly a read error. The specimen was esophageal tumor tissue. The origin of this receptor is a female donor with esophageal squamous cell carcinoma. The chain couples TRBV7-7 to TRBJ2-1, with no clear D. The CDR3 protein is CASSLESNNEQFF. The CDR3 DNA is TGTGCTAGCAGCTTAGAATCCAACAATGAGCAGTTCTTC. The full variable domain, in which reference TRBV7-7 and TRBJ2-1 provide the parts outside the CDR3, is GAGVSQSPRYKVTKRGQDVTLRCDPISSHATLYWYQQALGQGPEFLTYFNYEAQPDKSGLPSDRFSAERPEGSISTLTIQRTEQRDSAMYRCASSLESNNEQFFGPGTRLTVL.